This T cell receptor (beta chain) was identified in a study of T-cell reconstitution after alpha-beta-depleted transplantation in children. The TCRbeta library incorporated unique molecular identifiers. TCRdb independently ran MiXCR on the PCR reads; one entry per CDR3 protein. The profile covers roughly 300,000 distinct CDR3 sequences, with about a tenth appearing a single time and over 9% taken by the ten largest. This clonotype was recorded a few times. From germline, CDR1 is SGHAT and CDR2 FQNNGV. The germline V and J ends were trimmed by 0 bases and 7 bases, with 12 bases remaining between them. This CDR3 is 14 amino acids long.

Sequencing used PBMCs from the stem cell graft donor, obtained from the stem cell graft. The chain joins TRBV11-2 to TRBJ1-1, with D tentatively TRBD1 (5 bases). This sequence originates from a human donor who donated a stem cell graft to a child with SCID. CDR3 DNA sequence: TGTGCCAGCAGCTTAGACCTCAGGGCGGTTGAAGCTTTCTTT. This sequence encodes CASSLDLRAVEAFF.